This T cell receptor beta chain was observed in a study of shared clonotypes between healthy human individuals. Overall study context: A couple of female and a few male donors aged 18 to 49 were enrolled.

The donors, healthy adults who were HIV-negative, had experienced no recent acute infections or vaccinations. It was at deep level that the assay was run. Researchers sequenced unsorted PBMC DNA using ten immunoSEQ deep assay plates. TCRdb keeps only in-frame clones here, not all; method: immunoSEQ multiplex PCR. Of about 470,000 clones detected, 70% to 80% appear once; the ten largest clones hold around 13%. The TCR sequence derives from a woman aged 35 to 49 in good health. Some clones in this sample may be carry-over from other donors' samples. Sequencing input: PBMCs.

The CDR3 nucleotides read TGTGCCAGCAGAAGAGGGACAGAAGATTACGAGCAGTACTTC. It is translated as CASRRGTEDYEQYF. V is TRBV2 and J is TRBJ2-7; TRBD1 matches at 7 bases. Germline lookup yields CDR1 SNHLY and CDR2 FYNNEI. The CDR3 runs to 14 residues. J was trimmed by 4 bases and V by 6 bases; bases with no gene match: 9.